The rows below give T cell receptor beta chains drawn from one sample of a study of identical twins. A single record per CDR3 protein comes from TCRdb applying MiXCR to the 5' RACE reads. This sample carries roughly 750,000 distinct CDR3 sequences, 21% of them seen once, and the ten largest clones take roughly 4.3%. These same records also appear under a second study, on T cells expressing NK-cell markers.

The sequenced sample was PBMCs. Source of these receptors: a woman aged 18-30 years in good health. Each CDR3 is given with its conserved first and last residue.

v_call,cdr3_length,j_call,cdr3_aa
TRBV5-1,16,TRBJ2-7,CASSLAVTSGSANLYF
TRBV20-1,12,TRBJ1-2,CSASDRGRGYTF
TRBV7-9,15,TRBJ2-1,CASSLGASFYNEQFF
TRBV6-2/TRBV6-3,15,TRBJ2-3,CASSYPGSVTDTQYF
TRBV20-1,15,TRBJ2-4,CSALGSGGTKNIQYF
TRBV19,13,TRBJ2-1,CASSFSGSSEQFF
TRBV29-1,17,TRBJ2-1,CSVERSVAGGPGNEQFF
TRBV29-1,15,TRBJ2-2,CSVFPGTGVTGELFF
TRBV14,13,TRBJ2-5,CASSPLSMETQYF
TRBV6-1,14,TRBJ1-2,CASSSQGAGYGYTF
TRBV5-1,20,TRBJ2-6,CASSLVPRLAGGSGANVLTF
TRBV20-1,11,TRBJ2-5,CSAFPVETQYF
TRBV7-2,15,TRBJ1-1,CATSIQSGTEHEAFF
TRBV7-2,14,TRBJ1-1,CASSSKLHYTEAFF
TRBV20-1,13,TRBJ2-3,CSAPGLVPDTQYF
TRBV3-1,20,TRBJ2-2,CASSQDTGLAGGSNTGELFF
TRBV10-3,14,TRBJ2-2,CAITKEDFTGELFF
TRBV29-1,13,TRBJ1-2,CSAVPTGEYGYTF
TRBV7-9,13,TRBJ2-1,CAGSFSALAEQFF
TRBV28,10,TRBJ2-1,CASSFVEQFF
TRBV6-1,14,TRBJ1-6,CASTEGRFNSPLHF
TRBV5-1,15,TRBJ2-2,CASSFSRADTGELFF
TRBV5-1,12,TRBJ2-7,CASSGGMSEQYF
TRBV11-2,12,TRBJ2-7,CASSLVRRGQYF
TRBV29-1,14,TRBJ1-5,CSARFRISNQPQHF
TRBV12-3/TRBV12-4,15,TRBJ2-5,CASSLIPSGSETQYF
TRBV7-9,16,TRBJ2-1,CASSFNAAPNYNEQFF
TRBV5-1,14,TRBJ2-3,CASSSIYLTDTQYF
TRBV18,11,TRBJ2-1,CASARDNEQFF
TRBV12-3/TRBV12-4,13,TRBJ1-1,CASSLLAGSEAFF
TRBV13,14,TRBJ1-4,CASSQPGQDEKLFF
TRBV7-2,14,TRBJ2-3,CASSLGGFSDTQYF
TRBV6-4,16,TRBJ2-1,CASSPYVGSSYNEQFF
TRBV2,13,TRBJ2-7,CASTRGGQDEQYF
TRBV20-1,15,TRBJ1-2,CSARDDRQGFIGYTF
TRBV6-5,16,TRBJ2-3,CASSYTYRTGADTQYF
TRBV5-1,14,TRBJ2-2,CASRGRANTGELFF
TRBV29-1,12,TRBJ1-4,CSVSGWSEKLFF
TRBV29-1,13,TRBJ1-2,CSVAGSLLVGYTF
TRBV12-3/TRBV12-4,14,TRBJ1-5,CASRGQGDNQPQHF